This note documents a single TCR beta chain sequence. This clone's antigen is unknown. Base qualities were left out, and no much larger clone turns up one base away. The trial excluded patients who had a history of autoimmune disease or who were on systemic immunosuppression. Peripheral blood for TCR sequencing was collected from all dose cohorts at baseline, on cycle 4 day 1, and on cycle 7 day 1. Samples came from an open-label, multicenter, first-in-human phase I dose-escalation trial of ivuxolimab. Adults with locally advanced or metastatic melanoma, renal cell, hepatocellular, or head and neck squamous cell carcinoma were enrolled in the trial. Before TCR sequencing, CD4+ T cells and CD8+ T cells were sorted from peripheral blood as separate populations. A distance of 13 bases separates the germline ends of V and J, which lose 4 bases and 1 base respectively. The CDR3 runs 15 amino acids, cysteine and phenylalanine included. Only the CDR3 part of the read is kept: 45 bases, read in frame from the first base. CDR1 is given as SGHVS and CDR2 as FQNEAQ, both from the germline V gene.

This entry comes from a study of OX40 agonist ivuxolimab in advanced cancers. Study-level background: The costimulatory receptor OX40 (CD134) was targeted by ivuxolimab, a fully human IgG2 agonistic monoclonal antibody. Intravenous ivuxolimab was administered to patients every 2 weeks at six dose levels: 0.01, 0.1, 0.3, 1.5, 3 and 10 mg/kg. A male proportion of under 85% and a mean age of approximately 60 years, ranging from about 20 to 85, were recorded for the dose-escalation cohort. Patients were allowed to have had prior anti-PD-1, anti-PD-L1 or anti-CTLA-4 therapy, and 30% to 40% of the dose-escalation patients had previously received checkpoint inhibitors. Partial responses occurred in three dose-escalation patients, of whom one had hepatocellular carcinoma and two had cutaneous melanoma. Peripheral TCRbeta sequencing was intended to test whether TCR sequence diversity was altered and clonal T-cell expansion was caused by ivuxolimab. Among the 50 to 55 dose-escalation patients, about 19 had hepatocellular carcinoma, approximately 15 melanoma, 9 renal cell carcinoma and 9 head and neck cancer. The paper covers the monotherapy dose-escalation part of the phase I ivuxolimab trial, which included N of about 51 patients. The paper's findings and limits, for the study overall: Low levels of normalized T-cell clonal expansion were also seen in some patients who did not respond. In partial responders in the 0.1-3.0 mg/kg groups, normalized peripheral clonal expansion was found to be among the lowest, especially among CD8+ T cells. The antigen specificity of the clonally expanded peripheral T cells was not determined. At doses of 0.1 to 3.0 mg/kg, clonal expansion of both CD4+ and CD8+ blood T cells was observed from baseline to week 6. After ivuxolimab, expanded clones were on average more numerous among CD8+ T cells than among CD4+ T cells.

For sequencing of the TCRbeta CDR3 region, genomic DNA was extracted from the sorted cells. The immunoSEQ Assay was used to sequence the TCRbeta CDR3 regions. Here the immuneACCESS table is served through TCRdb, limited to in-frame sequences with V and J called. Missing clones are a known gap in these copies; in checked studies unresolved V genes cover under half, and the rest lacks a known reason. The sample table contains 22,000 or so clones; only one count was recorded for roughly 84% of them. The top ten hold 30% to 35% of the sample. Sequenced material: CD4+ or CD8+ T cells sorted from blood, taken in a trial of the OX40 agonist ivuxolimab. Rearrangement joined TRBV7-8 to TRBJ1-1, with TRBD1 as a weak D call on 6 bases. The sequence derives from an adult with an advanced solid tumor such as melanoma, head and neck, liver or kidney cancer. The DNA sequence is given as TGTGCCAGCAGCTCCACAGGGCGAGGGAACACTGAAGCTTTCTTT. The encoded protein is CASSSTGRGNTEAFF.